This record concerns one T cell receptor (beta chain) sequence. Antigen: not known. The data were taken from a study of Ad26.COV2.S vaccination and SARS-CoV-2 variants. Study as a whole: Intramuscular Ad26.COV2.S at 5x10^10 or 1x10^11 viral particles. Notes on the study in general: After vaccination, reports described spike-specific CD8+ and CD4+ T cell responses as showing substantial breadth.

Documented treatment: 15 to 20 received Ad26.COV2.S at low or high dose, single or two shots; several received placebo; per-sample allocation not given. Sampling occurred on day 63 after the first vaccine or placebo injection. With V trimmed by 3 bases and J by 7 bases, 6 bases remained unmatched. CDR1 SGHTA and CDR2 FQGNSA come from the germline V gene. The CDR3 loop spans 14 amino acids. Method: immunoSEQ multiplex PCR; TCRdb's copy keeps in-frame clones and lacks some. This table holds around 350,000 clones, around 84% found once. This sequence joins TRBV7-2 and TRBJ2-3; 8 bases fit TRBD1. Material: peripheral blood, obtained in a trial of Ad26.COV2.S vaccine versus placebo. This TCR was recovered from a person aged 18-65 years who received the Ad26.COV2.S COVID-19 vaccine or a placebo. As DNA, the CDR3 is TGTGCCAGCAGCTTGGACAGGGCTGGAAATACGCAGTATTTT. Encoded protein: CASSLDRAGNTQYF. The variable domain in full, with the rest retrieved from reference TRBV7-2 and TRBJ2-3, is GAGVSQSPSNKVTEKGKDVELRCDPISGHTALYWYRQSLGQGLEFLIYFQGNSAPDKSGLPSDRFSAERTGGSVSTLTIQRTQQEDSAVYLCASSLDRAGNTQYFGPGTRLTVL.